A selection of T cell receptor beta chains follows, all from one sample in a study of T cells in Graves' hyperthyroidism and ophthalmopathy. MiXCR, applied by TCRdb to the multiplex PCR reads, yields one record per CDR3 protein. The profile shows fewer than 500,000 distinct CDR3 sequences, roughly 15% of them singletons. The sequenced sample consisted of blood. These receptors originate from a woman aged 30 to 39 with Graves' ophthalmopathy. Each CDR3 is given with its conserved first and last residue. A D gene is named only where the DNA matches it firmly. Size tells how often a clone was seen (once, few, many) or the class of an expanded clone, and some rows leave it out.

TRBJ2-5	NA	TRBV20-1	many	CSAIVAETQYF	TGCAGTGCTATTGTCGCTGAGACCCAGTACTTC
TRBJ1-5	NA	TRBV20-1	many	CSALGQPNQPQHF	TGCAGTGCTTTAGGACAGCCCAATCAGCCCCAGCATTTT
TRBJ2-7	TRBD2	TRBV28	many	CASSFASGGTYEQYF	TGTGCCAGCAGTTTCGCTAGCGGGGGGACCTACGAGCAGTACTTC
TRBJ2-7	NA	TRBV7-9	many	CASSLGPSYEQYF	TGTGCCAGCAGCTTGGGGCCGTCCTACGAGCAGTACTTC
TRBJ2-1	TRBD1	TRBV9	many	CASNTGVSYNEQFF	TGTGCCAGCAACACAGGGGTTTCCTACAATGAGCAGTTCTTC
TRBJ2-2	NA	TRBV12-3/TRBV12-4	many	CASSLGQTGELFF	TGTGCCAGCAGTTTAGGACAGACCGGGGAGCTGTTTTTT
TRBJ2-5	TRBD2	TRBV15	NA	CATRRVLRTSGGEYQGTQYF	TGTGCCACCAGAAGAGTACTTCGGACTAGCGGGGGAGAGTACCAAGGGACCCAGTACTTC
TRBJ1-5	TRBD1	TRBV2	many	CASRRGQGAFQPQHF	TGTGCCAGCAGGCGAGGACAGGGGGCGTTTCAGCCCCAGCATTTT
TRBJ2-2	TRBD1	TRBV6-1	many	CASRATTGFGGELFF	TGTGCCAGCAGGGCCACGACAGGGTTTGGAGGGGAGCTGTTTTTT
TRBJ1-1	NA	TRBV15	NA	CATSRGLQGFWAEAFF	TGTGCCACCAGCAGAGGGCTTCAGGGTTTTTGGGCTGAAGCTTTCTTT
TRBJ1-5	NA	TRBV7-2	many	CASSLAGRLQGGPQHF	TGTGCCAGCAGCTTAGCTGGGCGGCTCCAAGGCGGGCCCCAGCATTTT
TRBJ2-6	TRBD1	TRBV25-1	few	CASSDRTGSGANVLTF	TGTGCCAGCAGTGATCGGACAGGGTCTGGGGCCAACGTCCTGACTTTC
TRBJ2-7	NA	TRBV5-1	many	CASSLRPSGESSYEQYF	TGCGCCAGCAGCCTACGCCCCTCGGGAGAATCCTCCTACGAGCAGTACTTC
TRBJ2-3	TRBD1	TRBV5-1	many	CASSLGRTGSSTDTQYF	TGCGCCAGCAGCCTTGGACGGACAGGCTCATCCACAGATACGCAGTATTTT
TRBJ2-5	NA	TRBV28	many	CASSSSPPRIYQETQYF	TGTGCCAGCAGTTCCTCCCCCCCCCGGATTTACCAAGAGACCCAGTACTTC
TRBJ1-1	NA	TRBV20-1	many	CSAREVSGYAKAFF	TGCAGTGCTAGAGAAGTTTCAGGGTACGCCAAAGCTTTCTTT
TRBJ1-3	NA	TRBV6-1	NA	CASRSNRAVLSGNTIYF	TGTGCCAGCAGATCCAACAGGGCTGTCCTATCTGGAAACACCATATATTTT
TRBJ1-2	TRBD1	TRBV12-3/TRBV12-4	many	CASSFGGTGDYGYTF	TGTGCCAGCAGTTTTGGCGGGACAGGGGACTATGGCTACACCTTC
TRBJ1-5	TRBD1	TRBV7-8	many	CASSSRGRGSTVNQPQHF	TGTGCCAGCAGTTCACGCGGCAGGGGGTCTACCGTGAACCAGCCCCAGCATTTT
TRBJ2-1	NA	TRBV28	many	CASSLVEREQFF	TGTGCCAGCAGTTTAGTGGAGCGAGAGCAGTTCTTC
TRBJ2-1	TRBD2	TRBV7-2	many	CASSLARTSGYNEQFF	TGTGCCAGCAGCTTAGCTAGGACTAGCGGGTACAATGAGCAGTTCTTC
TRBJ1-4	NA	TRBV7-9	few	CASSLVGRVDEKLFF	TGTGCCAGCAGCTTAGTCGGCAGGGTGGATGAAAAACTGTTTTTT
TRBJ2-2	NA	TRBV2	many	CASLEGGNTGELFF	TGTGCCAGCTTGGAGGGGGGGAACACCGGGGAGCTGTTTTTT
TRBJ1-3	NA	TRBV25-1	many	CASSFGRGLRNTIYF	TGTGCCAGCAGTTTCGGTCGGGGTTTGCGAAACACCATATATTTT
TRBJ1-5	NA	TRBV20-1	NA	CSAMENGQNQPQHF	TGCAGTGCTATGGAGAACGGACAGAATCAGCCCCAGCATTTT
TRBJ2-7	TRBD2	TRBV20-1	few	CSAREGRGDEQYF	TGCAGTGCTAGAGAGGGTCGGGGGGACGAGCAGTACTTC
TRBJ2-2	NA	TRBV6-1	many	CASSTVLRGPANTGELFF	TGTGCCAGCAGTACCGTACTACGGGGGCCAGCGAACACCGGGGAGCTGTTTTTT
TRBJ1-2	NA	TRBV20-1	NA	CSAAPQGGYGYTF	TGCAGTGCTGCCCCACAGGGAGGGTATGGCTACACCTTC
TRBJ2-7	NA	TRBV7-9	many	CASSRQGGASYEQYF	TGTGCCAGCAGCCGACAAGGGGGAGCCTCCTACGAGCAGTACTTC
TRBJ2-7	NA	TRBV3-1	many	CASSRFAGLMNEQYF	TGTGCCAGCAGCCGCTTCGCGGGGCTGATGAACGAGCAGTACTTC
TRBJ2-3	NA	TRBV7-9	many	CASSLPSDTQYF	TGTGCCAGCAGCTTACCCTCTGATACGCAGTATTTT
TRBJ1-2	NA	TRBV5-4	many	CASSLEGISLWGYGYTF	TGTGCCAGCAGCTTGGAGGGAATCTCTCTCTGGGGCTATGGCTACACCTTC
TRBJ2-2	TRBD1	TRBV28	many	CASSSTGGANTGELFF	TGTGCCAGCAGTTCGACAGGGGGAGCGAACACCGGGGAGCTGTTTTTT
TRBJ2-1	TRBD2	TRBV11-3	NA	CASSPGLAGGYYEQFF	TGTGCCAGCAGCCCCGGACTAGCGGGAGGGTATTATGAGCAGTTCTTC
TRBJ2-2	NA	TRBV20-1	many	CSALGHTNTGELFF	TGCAGTGCTCTGGGACACACGAACACCGGGGAGCTGTTTTTT
TRBJ2-7	NA	TRBV6-1	NA	CAISESRNEQYF	TGTGCCATCAGTGAGTCTCGAAACGAGCAGTACTTC
TRBJ1-2	NA	TRBV11-2	NA	CASSNPAGRGDGYTF	TGTGCCAGCAGCAATCCGGCCGGGAGGGGGGATGGCTACACCTTC
TRBJ2-7	NA	TRBV20-1	many	CSAREDPAGVDEQYF	TGCAGTGCTAGAGAGGACCCGGCAGGGGTGGACGAGCAGTACTTC
TRBJ2-7	TRBD1	TRBV7-9	NA	CASSLYGQGARKEQYF	TGTGCCAGCAGTTTATACGGACAGGGGGCGCGTAAAGAGCAGTACTTC
TRBJ1-5	TRBD1	TRBV20-1	many	CSAPQQGARQPQHF	TGCAGTGCTCCTCAACAGGGGGCGAGGCAGCCCCAGCATTTT
TRBJ2-3	TRBD2	TRBV2	few	CASSGPSGGPSTDTQYF	TGTGCCAGCAGTGGTCCGAGCGGGGGACCTAGCACAGATACGCAGTATTTT
TRBJ2-3	TRBD1	TRBV7-9	many	CASSYYQGVLGTDTQYF	TGTGCCAGCAGCTACTACCAGGGGGTACTGGGCACAGATACGCAGTATTTT
TRBJ2-5	NA	TRBV28	many	CASSLSSAETQYF	TGTGCCAGCAGTTTAAGTTCAGCTGAGACCCAGTACTTC
TRBJ2-1	TRBD2	TRBV7-6	many	CASSNPGGGYNEQFF	TGTGCCAGCAGCAATCCCGGCGGGGGCTACAATGAGCAGTTCTTC
TRBJ2-7	NA	TRBV20-1	few	CSASEGLANRYEQYF	TGCAGTGCTAGTGAGGGGCTAGCTAATAGGTACGAGCAGTACTTC
TRBJ2-3	NA	TRBV6-1	many	CASSYRAPTDTQYF	TGTGCCAGCAGTTACAGGGCGCCCACAGATACGCAGTATTTT
TRBJ1-1	NA	TRBV12-3/TRBV12-4	many	CASSPVGTEAFF	TGTGCCAGCAGTCCGGTTGGCACTGAAGCTTTCTTT
TRBJ1-1	NA	TRBV30	many	CAGGLSNTEAFF	TGTGCCGGGGGTCTTTCGAACACTGAAGCTTTCTTT
TRBJ2-1	NA	TRBV19	NA	CASTPTSSYNEQFF	TGTGCCAGTACCCCCACCAGCTCCTACAATGAGCAGTTCTTC
TRBJ2-3	TRBD2	TRBV7-8	many	CASSIRAGAEDTQYF	TGTGCCAGCAGCATACGAGCGGGGGCGGAAGATACGCAGTATTTT
TRBJ2-7	NA	TRBV19	NA	CASSISGVLGYEQYF	TGTGCCAGTAGTATATCTGGGGTGCTGGGATACGAGCAGTACTTC
TRBJ2-6	NA	TRBV12-3/TRBV12-4	many	CASSLFWSGANVLTF	TGTGCCAGCAGTTTGTTCTGGTCTGGGGCCAACGTCCTGACTTTC
TRBJ2-5	TRBD2	TRBV20-1	NA	CSARRQAGPAGTQYF	TGCAGTGCTAGGAGGCAAGCGGGGCCCGCCGGGACCCAATACTTC